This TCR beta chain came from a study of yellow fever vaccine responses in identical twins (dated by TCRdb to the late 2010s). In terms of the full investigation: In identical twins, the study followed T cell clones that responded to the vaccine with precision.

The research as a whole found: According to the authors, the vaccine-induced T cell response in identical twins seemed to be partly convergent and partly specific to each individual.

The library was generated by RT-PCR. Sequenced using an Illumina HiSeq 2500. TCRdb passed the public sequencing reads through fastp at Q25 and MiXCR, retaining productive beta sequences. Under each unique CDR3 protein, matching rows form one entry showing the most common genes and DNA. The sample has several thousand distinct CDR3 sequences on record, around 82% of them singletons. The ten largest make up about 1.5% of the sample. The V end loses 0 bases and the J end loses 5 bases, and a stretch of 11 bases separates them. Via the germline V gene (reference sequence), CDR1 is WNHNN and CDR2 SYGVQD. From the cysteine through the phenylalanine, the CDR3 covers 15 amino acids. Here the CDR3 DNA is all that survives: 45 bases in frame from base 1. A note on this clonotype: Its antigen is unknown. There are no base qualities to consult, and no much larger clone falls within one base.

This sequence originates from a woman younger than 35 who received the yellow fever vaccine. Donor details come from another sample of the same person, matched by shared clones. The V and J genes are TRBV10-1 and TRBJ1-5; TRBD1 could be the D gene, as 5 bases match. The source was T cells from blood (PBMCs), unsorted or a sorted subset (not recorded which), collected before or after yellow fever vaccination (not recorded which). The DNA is TGCGCCAGCAGTGAGTCGTGGCAGGGAGATCAGCCCCAGCATTTT. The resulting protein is CASSESWQGDQPQHF.